Shown below are 32 T cell receptor beta chains from a single sample sequenced in a study of identical twins. TCRdb called the 5' RACE reads again in MiXCR, with one record for every CDR3 protein. This table has roughly 190,000 distinct CDR3 sequences, approximately 15% appearing once. This sample was also put to use in a study of T cells expressing NK-cell markers.

The sequenced sample was CD8+ T cells sorted from blood. The receptor source for this set is a woman aged 18-29 years in good health.

The V call is TRBV27, the J call TRBJ2-7; tentatively, D is TRBD1 or TRBD2 (5 bases each). The CDR3 consists of 14 residues. Germline values: CDR1 MNHEY, CDR2 SMNVEV (reference sequence). V was pared by 5 bases and J by 4 bases, with 15 bases between. Here the CDR3 DNA reads TGTGCCAGCAGTCTCATGTGGGGACCGTACGAGCAGTACTTC. Translating it yields CASSLMWGPYEQYF.

In this sample, this clonotype turned up many times. This chain links TRBV7-9 with TRBJ2-1; D not certain. V was trimmed by 6 bases and J by 6 bases, leaving 12 bases between them. The CDR3 spans 13 residues. Per germline, CDR1 SEHNR and CDR2 FQNEAQ (reference sequence). This CDR3 is CASSLPVGNEQFF. The CDR3 region has the DNA TGTGCCAGCAGTCTCCCAGTGGGCAATGAGCAGTTCTTC.

J is TRBJ1-5 and V is TRBV12-3 or TRBV12-4; the D gene is possibly TRBD1 (6 bases). The V end was cut by 5 bases, the J end by 9 bases, with 17 bases between. The CDR3 totals 14 residues. CDR3 DNA sequence: TGTGCCAGCAGTCCCAGGGGAATGGCGTCGCCCCAGCATTTT. Protein: CASSPRGMASPQHF.

As regards this clonotype: A read error may produce the germline difference seen at one junction end. The chain couples TRBV6-5 to TRBJ2-1; 10 bases align to TRBD1. There are 10 residues in the CDR3. CDR1 MNHEY and CDR2 SVGAGI come from the germline V gene. CDR3 DNA sequence: TGTGCCAGCAACCGGGACAGGGGATCCTTC. Protein sequence: CASNRDRGSF.

This clonotype was observed a single time. Compared with germline, one end of the junction differs, possibly owing to a read error. The chain recombines TRBV5-5 with TRBJ2-2; 7 bases match TRBD2. The CDR3 totals 14 residues. Per germline, CDR1 SGHKS and CDR2 YYEKEE (reference sequence). This CDR3 reads CASSPGTNSGELFF. The CDR3 DNA reads as TGTGCCAGCAGCCCGGGGACCAACAGCGGGGAACTGTTTTTT.

V is TRBV27 and J is TRBJ2-5; a possible D gene is TRBD2 (5 bases). V shed 5 bases and J shed 4 bases, with 14 bases lying between them. From germline, CDR1 is MNHEY and CDR2 SMNVEV (reference sequence). This CDR3 has 14 amino acids. The CDR3 DNA reads TGTGCCAGCAGTATCGGACTGGCGGCAGAGACCCAGTACTTC. Its protein product is CASSIGLAAETQYF.

This clonotype appeared a few times. The CDR3, as DNA: TGCGCCAGCAGCCCTCCCCGGGACAGGGGGCGAGGAGGGATTGAGCAGTTCTTC. Amino acid sequence: CASSPPRDRGRGGIEQFF. The J gene is TRBJ2-1, the V gene TRBV23-1; 12 bases are a match to TRBD1. TRBV23-1 is given ORF status, its function remaining uncertain. V dropped 6 bases and J dropped 9; count of bases not matched to a gene: 18. The CDR3 sequence is 18 residues long.

The sample holds a few counts of this clonotype. The chain uses TRBV6-2 or TRBV6-3 and TRBJ2-7, with unresolved D. CDR3 length: 10 amino acids. Germline values: CDR1 MNHEY, CDR2 SVGEGT. Trimming removed 10 bases at V and 5 bases at J, with 9 bases between. In DNA, the CDR3 is TGTGCCACGGGTTGGGACGAGCAGTACTTC. It specifies CATGWDEQYF.

V usage is TRBV11-3 and J usage is TRBJ1-1; weak D call: TRBD1 (5 bases). The germline V and J ends were trimmed by 2 bases and 4 bases, with 11 bases remaining between them. Germline V CDR1 and CDR2: SGHNT, YENEEA. The CDR3 is 14 residues long. This CDR3 is CASSLNRGTTEAFF. The CDR3 nucleotides are TGTGCCAGCAGCTTAAATCGGGGGACCACTGAAGCTTTCTTT.

This clonotype was counted a few times. V is TRBV14 and J is TRBJ2-3; D is uncertain. The CDR3 covers 13 residues. Trimming shortened V by 0 bases and J by 5 bases, and 6 bases separated the two germline ends. The germline V gene encodes CDR1 SGHDN and CDR2 FVKESK. In DNA, the CDR3 is TGTGCCAGCAGCCAAGAGATGATAGATACGCAGTATTTT. Translating it yields CASSQEMIDTQYF.

This clonotype was seen a few times. V and J are TRBV28 and TRBJ2-1; D uncertain. The germline gives CDR1 MDHEN, CDR2 SYDVKM. The CDR3 extends over 12 amino acids. The V end was cut by 7 bases, the J end by 9 bases, with 13 bases between. This CDR3 reads CASNRAHREQFF. CDR3 bases: TGTGCCAGCAATCGGGCCCACCGTGAGCAGTTCTTC.

The gene calls are TRBV4-3 and TRBJ2-2; D is tentatively TRBD1 or TRBD2 (5 bases each). CDR1 and CDR2 (germline): LGHNA, YSLEER. The CDR3 length is 15 residues. V lost 1 base and J lost 6, with 12 bases in between. DNA for the CDR3: TGCGCCAGCAGCCAAGTTAAGTTGGGGGCCGGGGAGCTGTTTTTT. Its protein product is CASSQVKLGAGELFF.

This clonotype was seen more than once but under ten times. The J gene is TRBJ1-6, the V gene TRBV27; D possibly corresponds to TRBD1 (5 bases). Germline assignment: CDR1 MNHEY and CDR2 SMNVEV (reference sequence). This CDR3 comprises 14 residues. Trimming pared 6 bases from V and 7 bases from J, leaving 13 bases between. The CDR3 DNA reads as TGTGCCAGCAGAATACAGGAATCGAATTCACCCCTCCACTTT. Protein sequence: CASRIQESNSPLHF.

This clonotype has more than one count but fewer than ten. The chain is built from TRBV5-5 and TRBJ1-1; D not resolved. The germline gives CDR1 SGHKS, CDR2 YYEKEE (reference sequence). This CDR3 is 14 amino acids long. The ends were cut back, 0 bases at V and 4 bases at J, with 10 bases in the middle. The CDR3 is CASSLEQSITEAFF. The CDR3 DNA follows: TGTGCCAGCAGCTTGGAGCAGTCTATCACTGAAGCTTTCTTT.

This clonotype was counted many times. The chain employs TRBV20-1 and TRBJ2-1, with D hard to call. The CDR3 has 12 residues. Germline V CDR1 and CDR2: DFQATT, SNEGSKA (reference sequence). The germline V and J ends were trimmed by 0 bases and 7 bases, with 7 bases remaining between them. The CDR3 bases are TGCAGTGCTAGAGAATTGCGGAATGAGCAGTTCTTC. Protein: CSARELRNEQFF.

V usage is TRBV20-1 and J usage is TRBJ2-3, with 10 positions matching TRBD2. Losses at the gene ends were 0 bases for V and 4 bases for J; bases not matched to a gene: 4. Germline CDR1 is DFQATT and CDR2 is SNEGSKA (reference sequence). The CDR3 consists of 15 residues. In DNA, the CDR3 is TGCAGTGCTAGAGAAGGTAGCGGGAGGTCAGATACGCAGTATTTT. It is translated as CSAREGSGRSDTQYF.

This clonotype was observed a handful of times. The CDR3 region is CASSPVPTEAFF. CDR3 DNA: TGTGCCAGCAGCCCCGTCCCCACTGAAGCTTTCTTT. The rearrangement links TRBV7-2 to TRBJ1-1, with D unclear. V was shortened by 5 bases and J by 4 bases, with 8 bases between the two germline ends. CDR1 is SGHTA and CDR2 is FQGNSA in the germline V gene. This CDR3 contains 12 residues.

The J gene is TRBJ2-1, the V gene TRBV10-3; D unclear. From germline, CDR1 is ENHRY and CDR2 SYGVKD. Trimming took 3 bases from V and 9 from J, leaving 9 bases between them. This CDR3 is 12 amino acids long. CDR3 loop: CAISEAGSEQFF. Here the CDR3 DNA reads TGTGCCATCAGTGAAGCTGGCAGTGAGCAGTTCTTC.

This clonotype was detected many times. CDR3 loop: CSAWTNPGLRDIQYF. For the CDR3, the DNA is TGCAGTGCTTGGACCAATCCGGGCCTCAGGGACATTCAGTACTTC. The chain combines TRBV20-1 with TRBJ2-4; tentatively, D is TRBD1 (5 bases). The V and J ends lost 5 bases and 8 bases respectively, with 22 bases between them. Germline CDR1 is DFQATT and CDR2 is SNEGSKA (reference sequence). The CDR3 is made up of 15 amino acids.

The table lists this clonotype with a count of one. The chain links TRBV18 to TRBJ2-2, with D tentatively TRBD2 (6 bases). CDR1 KGHSH and CDR2 LQKENI come from the germline V gene. CDR3 length: 15 residues. The V end lost 3 bases, the J end lost 4 bases, and 12 bases lay between the germline ends. In DNA form, the CDR3 reads TGTGCCAGCTCACCCCGGAGGGACCTCACCGGGGAGCTGTTTTTT. It yields the protein CASSPRRDLTGELFF.

V gene TRBV20-1 combines with J gene TRBJ1-1; D not certain. CDR1 and CDR2 from the germline V gene are DFQATT and SNEGSKA (reference sequence). This CDR3 has 13 amino acids. V lost 3 bases and J lost 0, with 8 bases in between. The CDR3 sequence is CSARVQLNTEAFF. The CDR3 bases are TGCAGTGCTAGGGTCCAACTGAACACTGAAGCTTTCTTT.

This clonotype was counted a few times. The chain uses TRBV9 and TRBJ2-4, with D possibly matching TRBD2 (5 bases). Trimming cost V 0 bases and J 0 bases, with 7 bases left between them. Germline V gives CDR1 SGDLS, CDR2 YYNGEE. CDR3 size: 15 residues. This CDR3 is CASSVGEGAKNIQYF. The CDR3 coding sequence is TGTGCCAGCAGCGTAGGTGAGGGAGCCAAAAACATTCAGTACTTC.

This clonotype was counted between two and nine times. Here the CDR3 DNA reads TGTGCCAGCAGTCCCCTTCTAGCGGGAGGGTCCGATACGCAGTATTTT. Protein: CASSPLLAGGSDTQYF. The rearrangement uses TRBV27 and TRBJ2-3; 12 nucleotides align to TRBD2. The CDR3 contains 16 residues. With 5 bases clipped from V and 6 bases from J, the junction kept 9 bases outside the gene matches. Per the germline V gene, CDR1 is MNHEY and CDR2 is SMNVEV (reference sequence).

This chain joins TRBV6-1 and TRBJ2-1, with 9 bases identical to TRBD2. CDR1 and CDR2 (germline): MNHNS, SASEGT. This CDR3 spans 14 amino acids. V shed 7 bases and J 5 bases; nucleotides not matched to a gene: 6. CDR3 in amino acids: CASKETSGHNEQFF. CDR3 nucleotides: TGTGCCAGCAAGGAAACTAGCGGGCACAATGAGCAGTTCTTC.

This chain links TRBV5-6 with TRBJ2-1; D is unresolved. V was clipped by 5 bases and J by 6 bases, with 6 bases between them. CDR1 is SGHDT and CDR2 is YYEEEE in the germline V gene. This CDR3 has 11 amino acids. CDR3 in amino acids: CASRVGNEQFF. In DNA form, the CDR3 reads TGTGCCAGCAGGGTGGGCAATGAGCAGTTCTTC.

This clonotype has just a few counts. The J gene is TRBJ2-1, the V gene TRBV3-1; weak D call: TRBD2 (6 bases). Germline loops: CDR1 LGHDT, CDR2 YNNKEL (reference sequence). Trimming shortened V by 4 bases and J by 12 bases, and 19 bases separated the two germline ends. The CDR3 contains 14 residues. This chain's CDR3 is CASSPPGLFRGQFF. CDR3 sequence (DNA): TGTGCCAGCAGCCCCCCGGGACTTTTTCGGGGGCAGTTCTTC.

The rearrangement links TRBV6-1 to TRBJ2-6, with D tentatively TRBD2 (5 bases). Germline-derived CDR1 and CDR2 are MNHNS and SASEGT. The CDR3 covers 15 residues. Between the trimmed V and J ends, which lost 3 bases and 1 base, there was a span of 7 bases. The chain's CDR3 is CASSEEESGANVLTF. CDR3 nucleotides: TGTGCCAGCAGTGAGGAGGAATCTGGGGCCAACGTCCTGACTTTC.

At least ten counts were recorded for this clonotype. The rearrangement joins TRBV7-2 to TRBJ1-1; D gene unclear. CDR1 is SGHTA and CDR2 is FQGNSA in the germline V gene. The CDR3 totals 10 residues. Trimming shortened V by 8 bases and J by 8 bases, and 9 bases separated the two germline ends. The CDR3 coding sequence is TGTGCCAGCGGGTCAAGCGAAGCTTTCTTT. Translating gives CASGSSEAFF.

In this sample, this clonotype turned up a few times. The rearrangement uses TRBV12-5 and TRBJ2-7; D may be TRBD2 (5 bases). Germline CDR1 reads LGHNT; CDR2 reads FRNRAP. The V and J ends lost 6 bases and 1 base respectively, with 16 bases between them. The CDR3 is 15 amino acids. The CDR3 bases are TGTGCTAGTGGGCCAGTGTCGGGGATTTCCTACGAGCAGTACTTC. Its translation is CASGPVSGISYEQYF.

This clonotype was found a few times. The chain recombines TRBV18 with TRBJ2-2; TRBD1 matches at 8 bases. Germline trimming cut 7 bases from V and 4 bases from J; bases unmatched to any gene: 11. The CDR3 runs 16 residues. The germline gives CDR1 KGHSH, CDR2 LQKENI. The CDR3 loop reads CASFVGDRRTTGELFF. CDR3 bases: TGTGCCAGCTTCGTGGGGGACAGGAGGACCACCGGGGAGCTGTTTTTT.

This clonotype has a handful of counts. The J gene is TRBJ1-1, the V gene TRBV6-2 or TRBV6-3, with 8 bases that match TRBD1. Looked up from germline, CDR1 is MNHEY and CDR2 is SVGEGT. The CDR3 runs to 17 residues. V trimming: 6 bases; J trimming: 2 bases; junction bases outside the gene matches: 14. CDR3 loop: CASRRFTDRGPNTEAFF. CDR3 nucleotide sequence: TGTGCCAGCAGGCGATTTACCGACAGGGGCCCCAACACTGAAGCTTTCTTT.

CDR3 loop: CASSAAGYEQFF. CDR3 bases: TGTGCCAGTAGTGCTGCAGGGTATGAGCAGTTCTTC. V is TRBV19 and J is TRBJ2-1; possibly TRBD1 for D (5 bases). Trimming removed 5 bases at V and 8 bases at J, with 10 bases between. This CDR3 is 12 amino acids long. Germline loops: CDR1 LNHDA, CDR2 SQIVND (reference sequence).